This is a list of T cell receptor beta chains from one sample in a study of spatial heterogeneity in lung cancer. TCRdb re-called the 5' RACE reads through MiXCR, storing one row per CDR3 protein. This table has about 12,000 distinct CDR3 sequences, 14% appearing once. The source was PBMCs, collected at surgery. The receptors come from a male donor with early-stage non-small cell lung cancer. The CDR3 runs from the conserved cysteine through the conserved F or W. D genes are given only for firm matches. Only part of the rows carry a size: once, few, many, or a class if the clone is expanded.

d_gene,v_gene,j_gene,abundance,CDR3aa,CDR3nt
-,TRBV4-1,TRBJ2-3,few,CASSQLGLSDTQYF,TGCGCCAGCAGCCAACTCGGACTATCAGATACGCAGTATTTT
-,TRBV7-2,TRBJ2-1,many,CASSPMAVGQFF,TGTGCCAGCAGCCCCATGGCGGTCGGGCAGTTCTTC
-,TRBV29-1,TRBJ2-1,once,CSVVGDRDTYNEQFF,TGCAGCGTTGTGGGGGATAGGGATACCTACAATGAGCAGTTCTTC
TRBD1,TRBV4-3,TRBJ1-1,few,CASSQLTGETEAFF,TGCGCCAGCAGCCAACTAACAGGGGAAACTGAAGCTTTCTTT
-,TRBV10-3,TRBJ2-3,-,CTISDQDTDTQYF,TGTACCATCAGTGACCAGGACACAGATACGCAGTATTTT
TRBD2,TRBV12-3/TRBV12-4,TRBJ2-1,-,CASSFLGGSSYNEQFF,TGTGCCAGCAGTTTCCTTGGCGGGAGCTCCTACAATGAGCAGTTCTTC
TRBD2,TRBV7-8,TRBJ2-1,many,CASSLVGSGGNEQFF,TGTGCCAGCAGCTTAGTAGGCAGCGGGGGGAATGAGCAGTTCTTC
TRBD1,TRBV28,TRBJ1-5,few,CASTSGGFQPQHF,TGTGCCAGCACCTCAGGGGGCTTTCAGCCCCAGCATTTT
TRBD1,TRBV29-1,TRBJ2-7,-,CSARTGPTYEQYF,TGCAGCGCCCGGACAGGGCCCACCTACGAGCAGTACTTC
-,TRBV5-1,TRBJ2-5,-,CASSLDETQYF,TGCGCCAGCAGCTTGGACGAGACCCAGTACTTC
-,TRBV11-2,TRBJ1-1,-,CASSLLLGLNTEAFF,TGTGCCAGCAGCTTACTTCTCGGACTGAACACTGAAGCTTTCTTT
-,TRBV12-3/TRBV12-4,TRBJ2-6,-,CASSSRTGANVLTF,TGTGCCAGCAGTTCACGGACTGGGGCCAACGTCCTGACTTTC
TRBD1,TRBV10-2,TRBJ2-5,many,CASSTQGQGLETQYF,TGCGCCAGCAGCACCCAGGGACAGGGTTTAGAGACCCAGTACTTC
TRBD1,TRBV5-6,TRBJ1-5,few,CASSGGSWDRDQPQHF,TGTGCCAGCAGCGGAGGGTCGTGGGACAGAGATCAGCCCCAGCATTTT
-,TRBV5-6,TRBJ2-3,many,CASSLDWSTDTQYF,TGTGCCAGCAGCCTCGACTGGTCCACAGATACGCAGTATTTT
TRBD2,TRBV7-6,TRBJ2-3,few,CASSPPSSGGTDTQYF,TGTGCCAGCAGCCCACCATCTAGCGGGGGCACAGATACGCAGTATTTT
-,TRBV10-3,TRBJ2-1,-,CAILRDNSYNEQFF,TGTGCCATCCTCCGGGACAACTCCTACAATGAGCAGTTCTTC
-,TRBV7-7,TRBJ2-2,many,CASSLGGKSGELFF,TGTGCCAGCAGCTTAGGAGGCAAATCCGGGGAGCTGTTTTTT
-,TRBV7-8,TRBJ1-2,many,CASSLLLGPIVYGYTF,TGTGCCAGCAGCTTATTACTCGGACCGATCGTCTATGGCTACACCTTC
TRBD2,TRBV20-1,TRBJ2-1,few,CSARDPTSGHEQFF,TGCAGTGCTAGAGATCCGACTAGCGGACATGAGCAGTTCTTC
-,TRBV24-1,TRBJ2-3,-,CATSGSPGRVSPDTQYF,TGTGCCACCAGTGGGTCTCCAGGGAGAGTCTCCCCAGATACGCAGTATTTT
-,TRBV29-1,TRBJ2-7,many,CSVAQSYEQYF,TGCAGCGTAGCTCAGTCCTACGAGCAGTACTTC
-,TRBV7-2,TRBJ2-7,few,CASSFYAGQYF,TGTGCCAGCAGCTTTTACGCCGGGCAGTACTTC
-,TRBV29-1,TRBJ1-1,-,CSVDTLNTEAFF,TGCAGCGTGGACACCTTGAACACTGAAGCTTTCTTT
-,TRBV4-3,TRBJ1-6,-,CASSQDKGQLYNSPLHF,TGCGCCAGCAGCCAAGATAAGGGGCAGCTCTATAATTCACCCCTCCACTTT
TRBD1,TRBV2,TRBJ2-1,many,CASSASGQGLFF,TGTGCCAGCAGTGCATCGGGACAGGGGTTGTTCTTC
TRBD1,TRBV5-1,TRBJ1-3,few,CASSQQGNSGNTIYF,TGCGCCAGCAGCCAACAGGGGAACTCTGGAAACACCATATATTTT
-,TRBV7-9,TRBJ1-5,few,CASSKDVKNQPQHF,TGTGCCAGCAGTAAGGACGTTAAAAATCAGCCCCAGCATTTT
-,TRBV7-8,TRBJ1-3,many,CASSPDSVGGNTIYF,TGTGCCAGCAGCCCCGATTCGGTCGGAGGAAACACCATATATTTT
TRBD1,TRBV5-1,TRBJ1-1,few,CASSPTGRAPEAFF,TGCGCCAGCAGCCCGACAGGGCGGGCTCCCGAAGCTTTCTTT
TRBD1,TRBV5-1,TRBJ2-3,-,CASSLEGGVGTDTQYF,TGCGCCAGCAGCTTGGAAGGGGGCGTCGGCACAGATACGCAGTATTTT
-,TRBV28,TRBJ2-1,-,CASQTEGAYGNEQFF,TGTGCCAGCCAGACAGAAGGGGCATATGGGAATGAGCAGTTCTTC
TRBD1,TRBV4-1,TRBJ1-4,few,CASSNPGQGRAEKLFF,TGCGCCAGCAGCAACCCGGGACAGGGAAGGGCTGAAAAACTGTTTTTT
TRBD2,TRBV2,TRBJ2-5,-,CASSEGGGLQETQYF,TGTGCCAGCAGTGAAGGCGGGGGGCTCCAAGAGACCCAGTACTTC
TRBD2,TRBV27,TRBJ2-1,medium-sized,CASSIPHTPTGGGAGNEQFF,TGTGCCAGCAGTATTCCCCATACTCCCACTGGCGGGGGGGCCGGGAATGAGCAGTTCTTC
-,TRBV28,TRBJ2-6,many,CASSGGSGANVLTF,TGTGCCAGCAGTGGAGGCTCTGGGGCCAACGTCCTGACTTTC
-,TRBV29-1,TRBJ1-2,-,CSATPGHEGYTF,TGCAGCGCGACTCCAGGGCACGAGGGCTACACCTTC
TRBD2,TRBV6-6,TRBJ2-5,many,CASSYLAGIRETQYF,TGTGCCAGCAGTTACCTAGCGGGGATCCGAGAGACCCAGTACTTC
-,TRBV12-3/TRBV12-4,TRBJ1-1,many,CASSPSSLRARGTEAFF,TGTGCCAGCAGTCCTTCGAGCCTCCGGGCTCGTGGGACTGAAGCTTTCTTT